A selection of T cell receptor beta chains follows, all from one sample in a study of blood T cell repertoires in COVID-19. Assay: immunoSEQ multiplex PCR; the TCRdb copy retains only in-frame clones and omits some. The top ten clones hold over 7.5% of a sample with approximately 230,000 clones, about 79% of them seen once. The sequenced sample was peripheral blood. The source of these receptors is a man older than 75 with acute or convalescent COVID-19. The conserved cysteine and the conserved F or W are not part of the CDR3 here. Each record gives: V gene, CDR3 protein.

TRBV2 | ASRRKRQGLETQY
TRBV7-2 | ASSLGTGERYGYT
TRBV5-4 | ASSASGSMHTEAF
TRBV18 | ASSPGVRPISGNTIY
TRBV6-5 | ASSYSRGTYEQY
TRBV2 | ASRSSGRAITGELF
TRBV10-1 | ASSESRQGPTDTQY
TRBV5-1 | ASIPGTSGGAEHTQY
TRBV18 | ASSPPGQGKTGELF
TRBV11-2 | ASSLGHQEGLEANEKLF
TRBV21-1 | ANQTGGRNEKLF
TRBV6-5 | APPRGAYRQPQH
TRBV24-1 | ATSETSGTEAF